This T cell receptor (beta chain) was sequenced in a study of blood T cell repertoires in COVID-19. Authors' analysis steps: Counts of nucleated cells, estimated from reference gene primer amplification, were obtained. Method: immunoSEQ multiplex PCR; TCRdb's copy keeps in-frame clones and lacks some. That table furnishes V, J and clone size, whereas the DNA furnished D and trimming. The table records 250,000 to 350,000 clones, 86% of them present only once. The length of the CDR3 is 14 residues. Trimming took 7 bases from V and 0 from J, leaving 12 bases between them. Germline V gene sequence: CDR1 LNHDA, CDR2 SQIVND (reference sequence).

The source of this sequence is a woman in her thirties with active or convalescent COVID-19. V gene TRBV19 combines with J gene TRBJ1-1; no definite D call. The sequenced sample was peripheral blood. CDR3 amino acids: CASNARSMNTEAFF. CDR3 nucleotide sequence: TGTGCCAGTAATGCGAGGTCCATGAACACTGAAGCTTTCTTT.